These T cell receptor beta chains were read from a single sample in a study of cytomegalovirus exposure and HLA in healthy donors. Profiled with immunoSEQ multiplex PCR; TCRdb holds only in-frame clones, not every one. The table records 180,000 or so clones, around 81% of them present only once. Sequences were obtained from PBMCs. The origin of the receptors is a woman in her twenties or thirties in good health and CMV-seropositive. CDR3s include the opening cysteine and the closing phenylalanine or tryptophan. The listing skips clone size in some rows; elsewhere it reads once, few, many or a size class.

clone size	J gene	V gene	CDR3 length	CDR3 protein
-	TRBJ2-5	TRBV29-1	13	CSVEGTVKETQYF
-	TRBJ1-1	TRBV9	12	CASSQQGTEAFF
-	TRBJ2-3	TRBV18	13	CASSQGLAGIEYF
-	TRBJ1-2	TRBV7-9	16	CASSSRDRDQGYGYTF
-	TRBJ2-1	TRBV9	15	CASSVGPGASNEQFF
-	TRBJ2-1	TRBV30	16	CAWRSLGLAGAGRTFF
-	TRBJ2-1	TRBV18	16	CASSTIETGTSGEQFF
-	TRBJ1-4	TRBV5-6	16	CASSLIGGTANEKLFF
-	TRBJ2-2	TRBV7-7	13	CASRAGGAGELFF
once	TRBJ1-1	TRBV6-5	16	CASSYRTRSQATEAFF
-	TRBJ1-1	TRBV28	15	CASSFTGRMNTEAFF
-	TRBJ2-5	TRBV7-6	16	CASAMFEGAFQETQYF
-	TRBJ2-3	TRBV29-1	12	CSYLRRKDTQYF
-	TRBJ1-2	TRBV5-1	16	CASSNTTGKANYGYTF
-	TRBJ2-4	TRBV7-2	17	CASSDRTSGRAKNIQYF
few	TRBJ1-6	TRBV4-1	17	CASSLGQGSPYNSPLHF
-	TRBJ1-6	TRBV6-1	15	CASSEDGHYNSPLHF
once	TRBJ2-1	TRBV6-5	15	CASSQDIRNDNEQFF
once	TRBJ1-5	TRBV30	14	CAWSRGGDNQPQHF
-	TRBJ2-7	TRBV27	14	CATHDRGISYEQYF
-	TRBJ1-2	TRBV6-6	14	CASSYSGRESGYTF
-	TRBJ2-1	TRBV5-4	13	CASSPGLNNEQFF
-	TRBJ1-5	TRBV2	13	CASNRAQGRPQHF
-	TRBJ2-7	TRBV28	16	CASSFSLAGLSYEQYF
-	TRBJ2-7	TRBV7-8	16	CASSLPGQGTSYEQYF
-	TRBJ1-4	TRBV19	13	CASKGVNSEKLFF
once	TRBJ2-2	TRBV5-1	15	CASSKPGLEAGELFF
-	TRBJ2-7	TRBV6-5	15	CASSGKGTGAYEQYF
-	TRBJ2-1	TRBV28	14	CASTQDLGYNEQFF
-	TRBJ2-7	TRBV19	15	CASSPGQAYSYEQYF
-	TRBJ1-2	TRBV27	13	CASSADGVLIVTF
once	TRBJ2-5	TRBV10-2	14	CASSPSGRSETQYF
-	TRBJ2-7	TRBV27	14	CASSARDKLYEQYF
-	TRBJ2-3	TRBV7-2	14	CASRLELAADTQYF
-	-	TRBV9	16	CASSVADRRNTGELFF
-	TRBJ1-2	TRBV30	12	CAWTQGSYGYTF
-	TRBJ2-3	TRBV5-1	16	CASSLQGQGITDTQYF
-	TRBJ1-1	TRBV27	17	CASSSRTGGLSLTEAFF
-	TRBJ1-5	TRBV4-3	15	CASSQESGANQPQHF
-	TRBJ2-7	TRBV7-2	13	CASTPDRAWEQYF
-	TRBJ2-2	TRBV6-4	14	CASSSGGATGELFF
-	TRBJ1-1	TRBV25-1	13	CASSGGMNTEAFF
-	TRBJ2-1	TRBV5-1	14	CASVRDRSGNEQFF
few	TRBJ1-6	TRBV28	18	CASSSNNRQSSYNSPLHF
-	TRBJ2-5	TRBV6-5	11	CATLAGETQYF
-	TRBJ1-2	TRBV5-5	14	CASTPSQAVSGYTF
-	TRBJ1-1	TRBV4-1	14	CASSQLGNRDEAFF
-	TRBJ2-7	TRBV5-1	13	CASSSKVRGEQYF
-	TRBJ1-3	TRBV28	15	CASVRQDTAGNTIYF
-	TRBJ1-2	TRBV5-1	14	CASSFGVGAYGYTF
-	TRBJ1-2	TRBV7-2	18	CASVRSPTASNLNYGYTF
-	TRBJ1-3	TRBV6-5	15	CASSFGQGGGNTIYF
-	TRBJ2-5	TRBV7-7	14	CASSSNRQQETQYF
-	TRBJ1-1	TRBV10-3	13	CAISGDRETEAFF
few	TRBJ1-1	TRBV19	15	CASTFGGHSNTEAFF
-	TRBJ1-2	TRBV25-1	12	CASSESSYGYTF
-	TRBJ1-1	TRBV10-2	14	CASSANDKPGEAFF